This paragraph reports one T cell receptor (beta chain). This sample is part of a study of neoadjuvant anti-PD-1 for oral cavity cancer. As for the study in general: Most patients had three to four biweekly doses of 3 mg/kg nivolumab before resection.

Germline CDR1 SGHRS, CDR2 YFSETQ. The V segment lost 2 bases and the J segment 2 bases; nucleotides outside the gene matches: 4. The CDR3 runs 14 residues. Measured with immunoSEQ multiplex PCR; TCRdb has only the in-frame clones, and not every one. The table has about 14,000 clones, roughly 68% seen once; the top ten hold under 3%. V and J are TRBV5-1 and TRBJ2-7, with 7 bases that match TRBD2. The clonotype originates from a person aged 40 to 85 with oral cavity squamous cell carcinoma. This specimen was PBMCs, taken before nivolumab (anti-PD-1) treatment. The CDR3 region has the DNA TGCGCCAGCAGCTTCAGCGGGGCAGCCTACGAGCAGTACTTC. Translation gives CASSFSGAAYEQYF. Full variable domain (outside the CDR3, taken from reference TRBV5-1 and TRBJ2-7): KAGVTQTPRYLIKTRGQQVTLSCSPISGHRSVSWYQQTPGQGLQFLFEYFSETQRNKGNFPGRFSGRQFSNSRSEMNVSTLELGDSALYLCASSFSGAAYEQYFGPGTRLTVT.